This T cell receptor beta chain emerged from a study of blood T cell repertoires in COVID-19. Overall study context: Donors in the United States, Italy and Spain gave samples during acute or convalescent COVID-19. The analysed material was cDNA or gDNA that came from T cells, B-cell-depleted T cells, or PBMCs.

Original methodology: Reference gene primer amplification gave nucleated cell count estimates. The assay was immunoSEQ multiplex PCR, and TCRdb's table has in-frame clones only and misses some. That table supplies the V and J calls and clone size; D and trimming were determined from the DNA. The sample lists about 170,000 clones; 85% to 90% were seen once. Looked up from germline, CDR1 is MNHNS and CDR2 is SASEGT. Trimming shortened V by 3 bases and J by 6 bases, and 14 bases separated the two germline ends. The CDR3 has 14 residues. The TCR was taken from a man younger than 35 with active or convalescent COVID-19. This chain connects TRBV6-1 to TRBJ1-1; a weak D match, TRBD1 (5 bases). What was sequenced was peripheral blood. CDR3 DNA sequence: TGTGCCAGCAGTGAGTTACAGGCCGTGGCTGAAGCTTTCTTT. Translating gives CASSELQAVAEAFF.